This T cell receptor (beta chain) was documented in a study of neurological immune-mediated disorders (dated by TCRdb to the late 2010s). Background on the whole study: Among the roughly 35 multiple sclerosis patients, relapsing-remitting MS accounted for some 30 and secondary progressive MS accounted for 3. Peripheral blood TCR-beta repertoires from patients with HTLV-I-associated myelopathy (HAM/TSP), patients with multiple sclerosis, and healthy controls were compared in the study using UMI-based sequencing. The 90 to 110 TCR-beta libraries covered PBMC samples along with longitudinal samples, technical triplicates, and paired sorted CD4+ and CD8+ T-cell subsets. The cohort included approximately 70 subjects: about 15 with HAM/TSP, around 35 with multiple sclerosis, and some 20 healthy controls.

A note on this clonotype: Its antigen is currently not known. Base qualities are missing; no much larger clone stands one base away.

cDNA was synthesized by template-switch 5'RACE using a primer carrying a 10-nucleotide random unique molecular identifier by which each TCR transcript was tagged. Every sequencing run yielded over 190 million TCR-beta sequences covering 15-18 subjects. Total RNA was extracted with the RNeasy kit. Using the KAPA Real-time Library Amplification kit, TCR-beta VDJ regions were amplified with primers for the TCR constant region and the 5'RACE anchor. Sample indexes and Illumina adaptors were added in a first PCR, after which library yield was increased in a second PCR. After Ampure bead purification, the TCR product of roughly 650 bp was size-selected on a 2% E-gel SizeSelection system. Before pooling, libraries had their quality checked on a Bioanalyzer, their concentration measured with Qubit, and their quantity determined with the Kapa Library Quantification kit. An Illumina HiSeq 2500 was used to sequence the libraries paired-end at 2 x 150 bp. To increase sequence diversity, roughly 24-32% phiX was spiked into each library pool. From the authors' description of their analysis: Quality-filtered reads were processed with the UMI-based MiGEC pipeline, and over 80% of raw TCR sequences were removed by the MiGEC pipeline during error correction. VDJ genes were aligned to IMGT germline references, and clonotypes were defined by unique CDR3 amino acid sequence plus V-J genes. Clonal expansion, Shannon diversity and CDR3 relatedness were evaluated with VDJtools (CalcPairwiseDistances, ClusterSamples), while phylogenetic trees were built in CLCbio workbench. A clone was classed as expanded if it had 8 or more unique UMIs, a cutoff based on coefficient-of-variation modelling across technical triplicates. TCRdb cleaned the public reads at Q25 with fastp, built clones with MiXCR and kept in-frame beta chains. Every entry covers one CDR3 protein and lists the most common genes and DNA from its rows. TCRdb's processing, not the authors', yielded these V and J calls. In all, the sample holds around 94,000 distinct CDR3 sequences, and roughly 4% of those were seen once. The ten largest clones add up to roughly 6% of the sample.

For unsorted PBMC libraries, 2 million PBMCs were used after storage in RNAlater at -80 degrees C until RNA extraction. The multiple sclerosis patients were enrolled in a US clinical protocol that evaluated disease progression with magnetic resonance imaging. Peripheral blood was subjected to Ficoll-Hypaque density gradient centrifugation to isolate PBMCs, which were then cryopreserved in liquid nitrogen. The study at large found these results: TCR clonal expansion was greatest in HAM/TSP patients and smallest in MS patients, who ranked below even healthy controls. Expanded clones from different subjects shared no identical CDR3 amino acid sequences, which suggests that TCR-beta repertoires were private in all groups. No clinical or MRI features were associated with the MS cluster, and the authors said that larger cohorts are needed. Phylogenetic analysis grouped repertoires from 18 of 34 MS patients into a cluster of related CDR3 sequences, suggesting a possible repertoire-level signature.

V and J lose 2 bases and 6 bases, and a span of 14 bases separates them. The CDR3 runs 15 amino acids, cysteine and phenylalanine included. The sequence is cut down to CDR3 DNA, 45 bases in frame from base 1. CDR1 is given as SGHVS and CDR2 as FNYEAQ, both from the germline V gene. The sequence was collected from a young woman with multiple sclerosis. The source material was PBMCs. The rearranged segments are TRBV7-6 and TRBJ2-1; no confident D gene assignment can be made. The CDR3 here reads CASSLPAVDTNEQFF. The bases are TGTGCCAGCAGCTTACCTGCGGTGGATACCAATGAGCAGTTCTTC.